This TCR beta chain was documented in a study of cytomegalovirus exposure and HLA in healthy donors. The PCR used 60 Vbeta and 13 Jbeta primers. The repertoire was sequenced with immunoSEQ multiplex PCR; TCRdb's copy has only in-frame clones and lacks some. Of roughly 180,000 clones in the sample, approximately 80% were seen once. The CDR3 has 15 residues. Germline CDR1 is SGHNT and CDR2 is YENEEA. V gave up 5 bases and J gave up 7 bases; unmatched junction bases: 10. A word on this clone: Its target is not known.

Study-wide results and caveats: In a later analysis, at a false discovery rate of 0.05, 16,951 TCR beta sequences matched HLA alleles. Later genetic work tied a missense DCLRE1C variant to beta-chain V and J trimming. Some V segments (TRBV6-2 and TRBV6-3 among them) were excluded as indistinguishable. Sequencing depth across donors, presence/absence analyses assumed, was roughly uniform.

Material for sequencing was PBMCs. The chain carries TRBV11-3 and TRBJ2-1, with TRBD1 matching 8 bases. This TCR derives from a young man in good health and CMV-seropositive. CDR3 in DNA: TGTGCCAGCAGCCCCCGCAGGGGGCGATCGAATGAGCAGTTCTTC. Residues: CASSPRRGRSNEQFF. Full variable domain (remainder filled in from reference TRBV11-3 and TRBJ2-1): EAGVVQSPRYKIIEKKQPVAFWCNPISGHNTLYWYLQNLGQGPELLIRYENEEAVDDSQLPKDRFSAERLKGVDSTLKIQPAELGDSAVYLCASSPRRGRSNEQFFGPGTRLTVL.